The T cell receptor (beta chain) under discussion was sequenced for a study of T cell changes during pregnancy in multiple sclerosis. This CDR3 region has 12 residues. V shed 6 bases, J shed 6 bases, and the junction held 3 bases outside the gene matches. Germline CDR1 is SGHAT and CDR2 is FQNNGV. Assay: immunoSEQ multiplex PCR; the TCRdb copy retains only in-frame clones and omits some. The table lists about 28,000 clones, more than 70% of them singletons. The TCR originated in a female donor with multiple sclerosis, enrolled in a pregnancy study. V gene TRBV11-2 combines with J gene TRBJ2-7; 9 bases align to TRBD1. The sample here was CD8+ T cells from peripheral blood mononuclear cells, taken after pregnancy. CDR3 protein: CASRLTGGEQYF. CDR3 bases: TGTGCCAGCAGGTTGACAGGGGGCGAGCAGTACTTC.